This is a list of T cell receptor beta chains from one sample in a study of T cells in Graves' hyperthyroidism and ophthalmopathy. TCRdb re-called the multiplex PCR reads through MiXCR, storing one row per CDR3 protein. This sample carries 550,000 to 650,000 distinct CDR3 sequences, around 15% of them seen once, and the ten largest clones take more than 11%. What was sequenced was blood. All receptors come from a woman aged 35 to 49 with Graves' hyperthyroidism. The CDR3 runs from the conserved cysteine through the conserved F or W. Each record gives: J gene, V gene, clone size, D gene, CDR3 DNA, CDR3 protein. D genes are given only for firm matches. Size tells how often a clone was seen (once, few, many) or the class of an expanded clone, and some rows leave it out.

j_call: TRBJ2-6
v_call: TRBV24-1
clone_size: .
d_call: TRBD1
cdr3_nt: TGTGCCACCAGTGACCACCCGGGACAGGGTTCTGGGGCCAACGTCCTGACTTTC
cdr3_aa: CATSDHPGQGSGANVLTF

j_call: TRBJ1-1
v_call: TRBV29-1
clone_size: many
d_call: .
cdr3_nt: TGCAGCGTTATACAGGGTAAGAACACTGAAGCTTTCTTT
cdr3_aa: CSVIQGKNTEAFF

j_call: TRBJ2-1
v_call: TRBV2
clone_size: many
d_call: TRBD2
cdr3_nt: TGTGCCAGCAGGGCGGTAGCGGGAGAACATGAGCAGTTCTTC
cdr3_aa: CASRAVAGEHEQFF

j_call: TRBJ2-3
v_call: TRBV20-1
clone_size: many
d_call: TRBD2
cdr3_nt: TGCAGTGCTAGAAAGACTAGCGGGAGTTTAGATACGCAGTATTTT
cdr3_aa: CSARKTSGSLDTQYF

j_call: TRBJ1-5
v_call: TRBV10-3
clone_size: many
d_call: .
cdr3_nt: TGTGCCATAGGGGCAGGGTTAAATCAGCCCCAGCATTTT
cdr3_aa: CAIGAGLNQPQHF

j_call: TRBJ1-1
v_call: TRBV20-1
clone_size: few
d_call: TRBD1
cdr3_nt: TGCAGTGCTCCGGGACAGGGGATAACTTTCTTT
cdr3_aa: CSAPGQGITFF

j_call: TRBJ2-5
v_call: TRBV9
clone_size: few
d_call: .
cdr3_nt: TGTGCCAGCAGCGTAGCCAACCGGCACCGACATGAGACCCAGTACTTC
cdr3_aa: CASSVANRHRHETQYF

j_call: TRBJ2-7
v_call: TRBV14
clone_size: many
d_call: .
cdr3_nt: TGTGCCAGCAGCCACGGAACCTACGAGCAGTACTTC
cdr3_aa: CASSHGTYEQYF

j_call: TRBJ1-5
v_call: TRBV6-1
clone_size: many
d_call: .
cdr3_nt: TGTGCCAGCAGAGAGGGTGGGGGGGCTCAGCCCCAGCATTTT
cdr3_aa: CASREGGGAQPQHF

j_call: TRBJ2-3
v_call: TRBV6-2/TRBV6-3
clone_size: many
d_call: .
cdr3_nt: TGTGCCAGCAGTAATCAGGCGGCCGTCACAGATACGCAGTATTTT
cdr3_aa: CASSNQAAVTDTQYF

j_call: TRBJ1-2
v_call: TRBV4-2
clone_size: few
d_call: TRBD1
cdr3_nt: TGTGCCAGCAGCAGCTCAGGGGGATCTAACTATGGCTACACCTTC
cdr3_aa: CASSSSGGSNYGYTF

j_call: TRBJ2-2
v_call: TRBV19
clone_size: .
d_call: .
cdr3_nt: TGTGCCAGTAATCTCTGGGGAGGCACCGGGGAGCTGTTTTTT
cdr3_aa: CASNLWGGTGELFF

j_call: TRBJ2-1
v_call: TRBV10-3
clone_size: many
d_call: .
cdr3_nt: TGTGCCATCAGCTACAGGGCGGACTACAATGAGCAGTTCTTC
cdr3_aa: CAISYRADYNEQFF

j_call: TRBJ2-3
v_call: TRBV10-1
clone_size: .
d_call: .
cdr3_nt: TGCGCCACCTCCCTGCAGGGCGCAAGGTCAGATACGCAGTATTTT
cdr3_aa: CATSLQGARSDTQYF

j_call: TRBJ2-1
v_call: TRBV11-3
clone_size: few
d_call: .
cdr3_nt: TGTGCCAGCAGCTTAGGTTTGCGTCTAGCAGACGGGGATGAGCAGTTCTTC
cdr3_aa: CASSLGLRLADGDEQFF

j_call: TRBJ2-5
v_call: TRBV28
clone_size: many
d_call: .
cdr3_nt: TGTGCCAGCGGAGCTACAGGGCCCCAAGAGACCCAGTACTTC
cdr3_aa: CASGATGPQETQYF

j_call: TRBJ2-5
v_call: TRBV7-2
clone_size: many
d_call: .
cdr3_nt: TGTGCCAGCAGCTTGCGGGCAAGGGCCCCAACCGGGGAGACCCAGTACTTC
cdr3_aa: CASSLRARAPTGETQYF

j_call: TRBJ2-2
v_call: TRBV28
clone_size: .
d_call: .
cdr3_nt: TGTGCCAGCAAGGTATACACCGGGGAGCTGTTTTTT
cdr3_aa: CASKVYTGELFF

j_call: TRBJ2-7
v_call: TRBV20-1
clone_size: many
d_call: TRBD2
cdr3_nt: TGCAGTGCTGGACTAGCGGCACTCTACGAGCAGTACTTC
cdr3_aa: CSAGLAALYEQYF

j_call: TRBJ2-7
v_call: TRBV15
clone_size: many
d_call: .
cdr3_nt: TGTGCCACCAGCAGAGATAACGACTACGAGCAGTACTTC
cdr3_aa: CATSRDNDYEQYF

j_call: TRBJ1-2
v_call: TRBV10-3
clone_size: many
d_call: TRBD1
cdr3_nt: TGTGCCATCAGGACAGGGGGAGGTGGCTACACCTTC
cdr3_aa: CAIRTGGGGYTF

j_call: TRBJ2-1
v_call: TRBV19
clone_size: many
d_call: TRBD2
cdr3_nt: TGTGCCAGTAGTATCGGTTGGGCGGGAGGGTCCTACAATGAGCAGTTCTTC
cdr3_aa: CASSIGWAGGSYNEQFF

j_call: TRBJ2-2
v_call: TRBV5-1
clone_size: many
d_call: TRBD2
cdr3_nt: TGCGCCAGCAGCTCCCCCTCCGGGACTAGCGGCTATACAACCGGGGAGCTGTTTTTT
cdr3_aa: CASSSPSGTSGYTTGELFF

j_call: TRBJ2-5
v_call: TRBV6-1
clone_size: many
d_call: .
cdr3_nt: TGTGCCAGCAGTGGGGGGGCAGGGCAAAAGTACTTC
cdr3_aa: CASSGGAGQKYF

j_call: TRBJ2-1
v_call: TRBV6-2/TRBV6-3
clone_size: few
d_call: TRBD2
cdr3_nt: TGTGCCAGCAGTTGGGGACTAGCGGAGCAGTTCTTC
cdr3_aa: CASSWGLAEQFF

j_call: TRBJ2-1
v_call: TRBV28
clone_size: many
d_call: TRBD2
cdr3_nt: TGTGCCAGCAGTTTAGGGCTAGCGGGAGGACATGAGCAGTTCTTC
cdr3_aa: CASSLGLAGGHEQFF

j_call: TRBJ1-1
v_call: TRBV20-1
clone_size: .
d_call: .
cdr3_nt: TGCAGTGCTGCCCTCACAGGGAGGAACACTGAAGCTTTCTTT
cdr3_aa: CSAALTGRNTEAFF

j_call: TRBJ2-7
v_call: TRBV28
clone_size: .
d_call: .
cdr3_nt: TGTGCCAGCAGTGTTACAGGGAACTACGAGCAGTACTTC
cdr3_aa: CASSVTGNYEQYF

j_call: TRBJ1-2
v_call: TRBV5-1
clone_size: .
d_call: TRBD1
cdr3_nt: TGCGCCAGTGGGACAGAAACGACCTATGGCTACACCTTC
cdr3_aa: CASGTETTYGYTF

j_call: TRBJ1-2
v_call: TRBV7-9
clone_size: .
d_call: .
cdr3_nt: TGTGCCAGCAGCTTTCGGAGGGCAGCCTATGGCTACACCTTC
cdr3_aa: CASSFRRAAYGYTF

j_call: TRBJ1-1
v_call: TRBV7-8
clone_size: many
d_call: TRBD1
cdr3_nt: TGTGCCAGCCTACGACAGGGTATGAACACTGAAGCTTTCTTT
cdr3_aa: CASLRQGMNTEAFF

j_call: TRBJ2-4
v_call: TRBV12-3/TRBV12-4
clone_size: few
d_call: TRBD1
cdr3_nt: TGTGCCAGCAGTTTGGGACAGGGGATCAACATTCAGTACTTC
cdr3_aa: CASSLGQGINIQYF

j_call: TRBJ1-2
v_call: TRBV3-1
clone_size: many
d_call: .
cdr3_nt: TGTGCCAGCAGCCAAAGAACCGGGACGTATAACTATGGCTACACCTTC
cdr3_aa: CASSQRTGTYNYGYTF

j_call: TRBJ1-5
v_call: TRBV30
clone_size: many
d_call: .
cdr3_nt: TGTGCCCTAAGCGTAGGGTTCAATCAGCCCCAGCATTTT
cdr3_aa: CALSVGFNQPQHF

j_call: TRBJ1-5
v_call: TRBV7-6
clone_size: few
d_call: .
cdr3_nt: TGTGCCAGCAGCTTGGATTTTAAAAATCAGCCCCAGCATTTT
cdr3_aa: CASSLDFKNQPQHF

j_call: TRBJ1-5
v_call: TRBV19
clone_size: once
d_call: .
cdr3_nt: TGTGCCAGTAGTATAGCGATTACTAATCGGCCCCAGCATTTT
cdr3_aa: CASSIAITNRPQHF

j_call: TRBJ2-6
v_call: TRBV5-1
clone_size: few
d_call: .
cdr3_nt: TGCGCCAGCAGCTTGGCGACAGGCTCTGGGGCCAACGTCCTGACTTTC
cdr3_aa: CASSLATGSGANVLTF

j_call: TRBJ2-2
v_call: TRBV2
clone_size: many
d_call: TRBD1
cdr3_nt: TGTGCCAGCAGTATTGGCGGACAGGGATGGGCGAACACCGGGGAGCTGTTTTTT
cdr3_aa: CASSIGGQGWANTGELFF

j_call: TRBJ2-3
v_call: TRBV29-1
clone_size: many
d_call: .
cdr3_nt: TGCAGCGTTGACACCACCTCCGGAGATACGCAGTATTTT
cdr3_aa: CSVDTTSGDTQYF

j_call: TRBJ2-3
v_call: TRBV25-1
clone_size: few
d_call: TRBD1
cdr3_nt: TGTGCCAGCACCGAAGGGACAGGGATCACGCAGTATTTT
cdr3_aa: CASTEGTGITQYF

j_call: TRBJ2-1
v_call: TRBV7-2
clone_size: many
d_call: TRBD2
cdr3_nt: TGTGCCAGCAGCTTAGAGGCGGGAGGGCCACAGTTCTTC
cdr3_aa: CASSLEAGGPQFF

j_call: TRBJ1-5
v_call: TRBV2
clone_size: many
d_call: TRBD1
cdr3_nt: TGTGCCAGCAGTGAAGAGGGGGCCGCCCTCAATCAGCCCCAGCATTTT
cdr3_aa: CASSEEGAALNQPQHF

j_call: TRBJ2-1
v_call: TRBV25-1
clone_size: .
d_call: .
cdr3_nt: TGTGCCAGCAAATTGGACGGGAGCTCCTACAATGAGCAGTTCTTC
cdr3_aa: CASKLDGSSYNEQFF

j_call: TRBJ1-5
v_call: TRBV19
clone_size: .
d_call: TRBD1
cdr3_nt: TGTGCCAGTAGACCCGGTCCAGGACAGGGGGTCGGGCAGCCCCAGCATTTT
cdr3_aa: CASRPGPGQGVGQPQHF

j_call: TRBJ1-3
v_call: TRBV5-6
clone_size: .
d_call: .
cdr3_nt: TGTGCCAGCAGCATAGAGGGCCCCTCTGGAAACACCATATATTTT
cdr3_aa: CASSIEGPSGNTIYF

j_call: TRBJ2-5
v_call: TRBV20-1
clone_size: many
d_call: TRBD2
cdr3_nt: TGCAGTGCTAGAGCCGGGACTAGTGTTGCGGAGACCCAGTACTTC
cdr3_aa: CSARAGTSVAETQYF

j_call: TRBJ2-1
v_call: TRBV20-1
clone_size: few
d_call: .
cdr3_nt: TGCAGTGCTCCCGAGACTGGGTACAGTGAGCAGTTCTTC
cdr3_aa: CSAPETGYSEQFF

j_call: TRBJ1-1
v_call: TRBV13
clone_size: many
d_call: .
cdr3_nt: TGTGCCAGCAAAGGTAGGGCTGGGAGTGAAGCTTTCTTT
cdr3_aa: CASKGRAGSEAFF

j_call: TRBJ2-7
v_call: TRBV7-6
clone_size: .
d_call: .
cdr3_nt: TGTGCCAGCAGCTTTCAGGGGGGCAACGAGCAGTACTTC
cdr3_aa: CASSFQGGNEQYF

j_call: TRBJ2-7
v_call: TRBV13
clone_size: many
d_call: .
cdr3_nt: TGTGCCAGCAGCTTTATTGGGTTCTACGAGCAGTACTTC
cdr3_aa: CASSFIGFYEQYF

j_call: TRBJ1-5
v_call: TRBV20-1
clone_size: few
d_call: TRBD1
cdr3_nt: TGCAGTGCTAGCGAACAGGGGGCAATCAGCAATCAGCCCCAGCATTTT
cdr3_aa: CSASEQGAISNQPQHF

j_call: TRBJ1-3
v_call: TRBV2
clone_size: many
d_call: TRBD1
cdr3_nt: TGTGCCAGCAGACCGGGACAGGGGGCTGGAAACACCATATATTTT
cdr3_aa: CASRPGQGAGNTIYF

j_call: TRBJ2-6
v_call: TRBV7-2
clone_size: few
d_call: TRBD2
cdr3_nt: TGTGCCAGCGGGTATAGACTAGCGGGAGAAGAGGGTGCCGGGGCCAACGTCCTGACTTTC
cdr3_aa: CASGYRLAGEEGAGANVLTF